This is a list of T cell receptor beta chains from one sample in a study of CD8 T cells in Susac syndrome. In TCRdb, the immunoSEQ multiplex PCR reads were re-called with MiXCR into one record per CDR3 protein. The table includes around 150,000 distinct CDR3 sequences, around 93% detected once. Sequences were obtained from CD4+ T cells from PBMCs. These receptors originate from a human donor in good health. Each CDR3 is given with its conserved first and last residue. The order of the fields is CDR3 DNA, CDR3 protein, V gene, D gene, J gene, clone size. D genes are given only for firm matches. Clone size is given for some rows only: seen once, a few or many times, or a class if the clone is expanded.

TGCGCCAGCACCCCCGATCATATCCGGGATACGCAGTATTTT | CASTPDHIRDTQYF | TRBV5-1 | . | TRBJ2-3 | .
TGTGCCAGCAGTGAAATGGGGGTTTTGGCTAATGAAAAACTGTTTTTT | CASSEMGVLANEKLFF | TRBV25-1 | . | TRBJ1-4 | .
TGCGCCAGCAGCTTAGGAGGGGTTACCTACAATGAGCAGTTCTTC | CASSLGGVTYNEQFF | TRBV5-1 | . | TRBJ2-1 | .
TGTGCCAGCAGCCCCATGGTGGAAGCTTTCTTT | CASSPMVEAFF | TRBV12-3/TRBV12-4 | . | TRBJ1-1 | .
TGCGCCAGCAGCCCAGGGGGAACGGACACTGAAGCTTTCTTT | CASSPGGTDTEAFF | TRBV5-1 | TRBD1 | TRBJ1-1 | .
TGTGCCAGCAAAAAAATGGGTGAGGGCTACACCTTC | CASKKMGEGYTF | TRBV6-6 | . | TRBJ1-2 | .
TGTGCCAGCAGTTTCGACGGCAATCAGCCCCAGCATTTT | CASSFDGNQPQHF | TRBV12-3/TRBV12-4 | . | TRBJ1-5 | .
TGCGCCAGCAGCGGACCCAACGCAGATACGCAGTATTTT | CASSGPNADTQYF | TRBV5-1 | . | TRBJ2-3 | .
TGTGCCAGCAGTTTAGTCGGTGGTGGGGGCGGCGCTGTCTATGGCTACACCTTC | CASSLVGGGGGAVYGYTF | TRBV27 | . | TRBJ1-2 | .
TGTGCCAGCAGTCGGGACAGGGAGACCACTGAAGCTTTCTTT | CASSRDRETTEAFF | TRBV2 | TRBD1 | TRBJ1-1 | .
TGCAGCGTTGAGAACAGCCAAGAGACCCAGTACTTC | CSVENSQETQYF | TRBV29-1 | . | TRBJ2-5 | .
TGTGCCAGCAGCCCGGGTAGCGGGCGGATTTACGAGCAGTACTTC | CASSPGSGRIYEQYF | TRBV7-7 | TRBD2 | TRBJ2-7 | .
TGTGCCAGCCTACGAAGGGACAGCTCTCTCTTGGGGGCCAACGTCCTGACTTTC | CASLRRDSSLLGANVLTF | TRBV6-1 | TRBD1 | TRBJ2-6 | .
TGTGCCAGCAGCTTAACGTTCAGCCTTGACAGGGCGGGGTATCCCGGGGAGCTGTTTTTT | CASSLTFSLDRAGYPGELFF | TRBV7-3 | . | TRBJ2-2 | .
TGCAGTGCTAGGGGTGGGGGGACTCTCTATGGCTACACCTTC | CSARGGGTLYGYTF | TRBV20-1 | . | TRBJ1-2 | .
TGCAGCAATAAAGGGGGCCCGAGAGGCAATGAGCAGTTCTTC | CSNKGGPRGNEQFF | TRBV29-1 | TRBD1 | TRBJ2-1 | .
TGTGCCAGCAGTTTAAAGCGGGGCGGATTAGTTCCCCCTTATACTCAATTCGTGACGCAGTATTTT | CASSLKRGGLVPPYTQFVTQYF | TRBV12-3/TRBV12-4 | TRBD2 | TRBJ2-3 | .
TGTGCCTGGAGTGGCCGGACGGAAAGGAGCTATGGCTACACCTTC | CAWSGRTERSYGYTF | TRBV30 | . | TRBJ1-2 | once
TGCAGTGCCGGACTAGCGGGGGGGCCTCCCGAGACCCAGTACTTC | CSAGLAGGPPETQYF | TRBV20-1 | TRBD2 | TRBJ2-5 | .
TGTGCCAGCAGCCCAGAAACAGGGGGGGTAAACTATGGCTACACCTTC | CASSPETGGVNYGYTF | TRBV6-1 | TRBD1 | TRBJ1-2 | .
TGTGCCAGCAGTTTACCTCAGATGAGAGAGACCCAGTACTTC | CASSLPQMRETQYF | TRBV28 | . | TRBJ2-5 | .
TGCGCCAGCAGCTTGGATGGACAGGCGTTTAATTCACCCCTCCACTTT | CASSLDGQAFNSPLHF | TRBV5-1 | TRBD1 | TRBJ1-6 | .
TGTGCCACCAGCAAAAGCCGGGACATCAACTATGGCTACACCTTC | CATSKSRDINYGYTF | TRBV15 | . | TRBJ1-2 | .
TGCGCCAGCAGCTTGACCCCCCCTCCAACTAATGAAAAACTGTTTTTT | CASSLTPPPTNEKLFF | TRBV5-1 | . | TRBJ1-4 | .
TGCAGCGTTGCTGGACAAAGCAATCAGCCCCAGCATTTT | CSVAGQSNQPQHF | TRBV29-1 | . | TRBJ1-5 | .
TGTGCCAGCAGCTGGGGAGGGGATGTGGCCTATGGCTACACCTTC | CASSWGGDVAYGYTF | TRBV5-8 | . | TRBJ1-2 | .
TGCAGTGTAGGGGAAGGCACAGATACGCAGTATTTT | CSVGEGTDTQYF | TRBV20-1 | . | TRBJ2-3 | .
TGTGCCAGCAGCTTAGGAGGGACAGGGAAAGAGCAGTTCTTC | CASSLGGTGKEQFF | TRBV11-2 | TRBD1 | TRBJ2-1 | .
TGCAGTAACACTTTTCCCTACAATGAGCAGTTCTTC | CSNTFPYNEQFF | TRBV29-1 | . | TRBJ2-1 | .
TGCGCCAGCAGCCCTGCTCTGTCGGGAGAAAAACTGTTTTTT | CASSPALSGEKLFF | TRBV5-1 | . | TRBJ1-4 | .
TGTGCCAGCAGTCCCCTGACAGGGGCCTATAGCAATCAGCCCCAGCATTTT | CASSPLTGAYSNQPQHF | TRBV27 | TRBD1 | TRBJ1-5 | .
TGCAGTGCTCCCCGGGACTTCCAAGAGACCCAGTACTTC | CSAPRDFQETQYF | TRBV20-1 | . | TRBJ2-5 | .